This TCR beta chain was sequenced during a study of OX40 agonist ivuxolimab in advanced cancers. Study-level information: Participants could have had prior anti-PD-1, anti-PD-L1 or anti-CTLA-4 therapy, and around 40% had some. General study points: The antigen specificity of the peripheral T cells (those that were expanded) was not determined.

The CDR3 has 14 residues. Germline-derived CDR1 and CDR2 are SGHRS and YFSETQ. V gave up 4 bases and J gave up 8 bases; unmatched junction bases: 11. The protocol was immunoSEQ multiplex PCR, while the TCRdb copy is restricted to in-frame clones and leaves out a portion. This sample yields 25,000 to 35,000 clones, of which under 85% are seen a single time; about an eighth belongs to the top ten. A word on this clone: Its antigen remains unknown.

The receptor was isolated from an adult with an advanced solid tumor such as melanoma, head and neck, liver or kidney cancer. The chain is built from TRBV5-1 and TRBJ1-2; TRBD1 aligns across 7 bases. The material was CD4+ or CD8+ T cells sorted from blood, obtained in a trial of the OX40 agonist ivuxolimab. Here the CDR3 reads CASSQRQGGGGYTF. CDR3 DNA: TGCGCCAGCAGCCAAAGACAGGGAGGGGGAGGCTACACCTTC.